The T cell receptor beta chain under discussion was sequenced for a study of long-term antiretroviral therapy in people with HIV. General study points: It was not possible to obtain data on ART adherence, viral resistance or therapy changes. Spans of CDR3 length were tighter for HIV repertoires than for controls.

Turning to this clone: As yet, its antigen is unknown.

At least two post-ART and at least one pre-ART PBMC sample were available for each donor. Specimens carried about 0.95-11 million cryopreserved PBMC before DNA extraction. The immunoSEQ assay was v3.0, run at survey level. Measured with immunoSEQ multiplex PCR; TCRdb has only the in-frame clones, and not every one. This table holds about 19,000 clones, just over 75% found once. This CDR3 comprises 13 residues. Germline CDR1 MNHEY, CDR2 SVGAGI. J gave up 9 bases and V 6 bases, and 8 bases lay outside the gene matches. The specimen comprised unsorted PBMCs, sampled 2.2 years after starting antiretroviral therapy. This TCR was sampled from a man between 45 and 60 years old with HIV. The genes are TRBV6-5 and TRBJ2-7; 10 bases match TRBD1. CDR3: CASSRQGAVRQYF. Written as DNA, the CDR3 is TGTGCCAGCAGCCGACAGGGGGCGGTTCGGCAGTACTTC.